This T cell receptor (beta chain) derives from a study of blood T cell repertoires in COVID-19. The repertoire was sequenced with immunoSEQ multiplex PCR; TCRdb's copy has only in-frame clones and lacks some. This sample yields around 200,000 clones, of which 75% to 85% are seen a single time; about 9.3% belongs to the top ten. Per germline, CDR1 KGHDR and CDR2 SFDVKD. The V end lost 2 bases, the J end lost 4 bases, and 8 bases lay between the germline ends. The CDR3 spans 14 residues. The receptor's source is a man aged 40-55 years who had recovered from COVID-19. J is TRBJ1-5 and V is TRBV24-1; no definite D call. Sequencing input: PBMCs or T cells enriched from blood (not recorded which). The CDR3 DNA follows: TGTGCCACCAGTGATTACCTGGCAAATCAGCCCCAGCATTTT. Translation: CATSDYLANQPQHF.